The next 32 T cell receptor beta chains were all read from a single sample in a study of beta chain bispecific antibodies for T cell cancers. General study findings and limits: In these mixed samples, most targeted TRBV reads derived from the leukemia cell line.

Blood mononuclear cells were expanded for 3 days using either OKT3 anti-CD3 antibody or CD3/CD28 beads. These receptors' targets are unknown. TCRdb itself ran the 5' RACE reads through MiXCR, one entry per CDR3 protein. The sample includes some 21,000 distinct CDR3 sequences, roughly 3% of them seen just once. Material for sequencing was healthy donor T cells cultured with leukemia cells. Every receptor here comes from a human donor in good health. Some clones in this sample may be carry-over from other donors' samples.

In this sample, this clonotype turned up a few times. The V gene is TRBV19, the J gene TRBJ2-1; D tentatively reads TRBD1 or TRBD2 (6 bases each). This CDR3 spans 15 amino acids. V lost 7 bases and J 0 bases, leaving 13 bases between the germline ends. Germline assignment: CDR1 LNHDA and CDR2 SQIVND (reference sequence). CDR3 nucleotides: TGTGCCAGTACAAGAGGGGGGTACTCCTACAATGAGCAGTTCTTC. Encoded protein: CASTRGGYSYNEQFF.

Ten or more counts support this clonotype. The CDR3 region is CASSQRQGHNQPQHF. CDR3 in DNA: TGTGCCAGCAGCCAAAGACAGGGCCACAATCAGCCCCAGCATTTT. The rearrangement links TRBV7-6 to TRBJ1-5; 7 bases map to TRBD1. The germline V gene encodes CDR1 SGHVS and CDR2 FNYEAQ. The J segment lost 3 bases and the V segment lost 5 bases, leaving 7 bases of the junction unmatched. The CDR3 totals 15 residues. Complete variable domain (other parts from reference TRBV7-6 and TRBJ1-5): GAGVSQSPRYKVTKRGQDVALRCDPISGHVSLYWYRQALGQGPEFLTYFNYEAQQDKSGLPNDRFSAERPEGSISTLTIQRTEQRDSAMYRCASSQRQGHNQPQHFGDGTRLSIL.

The table lists this clonotype with many counts. This chain uses TRBV4-1 with TRBJ2-3; 7 nucleotides agree with TRBD2. Germline CDR1 MGHRA, CDR2 YSYEKL. V was clipped by 1 base and J by 3 bases; unmatched bases: 7. The length of the CDR3 is 16 residues. The CDR3 here is CASSQVRTSQTDTQYF. The CDR3 bases are TGCGCCAGCAGCCAAGTCAGGACTAGTCAAACAGATACGCAGTATTTT.

This clonotype was counted only a few times. CDR3 bases: TGTGCCAGCAGCCAAGACGTACCGAGCGGGGGGGAAGAGACCCAGTACTTC. Protein product: CASSQDVPSGGEETQYF. This chain connects TRBV4-2 to TRBJ2-5; 10 nucleotides line up with TRBD2. This CDR3 has 17 amino acids. The ends lost 0 bases at V and 3 bases at J; junction bases unmatched: 7. CDR1 is LGHNA, CDR2 YNFKEQ, per germline.

This clonotype has more than one count but fewer than ten. J is TRBJ1-2 and V is TRBV12-3 or TRBV12-4; 7 bases are shared with TRBD1. V dropped 8 bases and J dropped 10; count of bases not matched to a gene: 13. CDR3 size: 13 residues. CDR3: CASGKGTAQNYTF. The DNA of the CDR3 is TGTGCCAGCGGTAAGGGGACAGCGCAAAACTACACCTTC.

J is TRBJ2-2 and V is TRBV9, with unresolved D. Trimming removed 4 bases at V and 0 bases at J, with 7 bases between. The length of the CDR3 is 14 residues. Germline lookup yields CDR1 SGDLS and CDR2 YYNGEE. DNA for the CDR3: TGTGCCAGCAGCACCGCAGCGAACACCGGGGAGCTGTTTTTT. It specifies CASSTAANTGELFF.

Many counts were recorded for this clonotype. The chain joins TRBV20-1 to TRBJ1-3; 7 bases line up with TRBD1. After removal of 5 bases from V and 2 bases from J, the junction contained 18 bases not matched to a gene. This CDR3 region has 18 residues. Germline lookup yields CDR1 DFQATT and CDR2 SNEGSKA (reference sequence). CDR3 DNA sequence: TGCAGTGCTTGGGTCCCCTTTGGCCAGGGGGAGACTGGAAACACCATATATTTT. It specifies CSAWVPFGQGETGNTIYF.

This clonotype was observed many times. CDR3: CASSQVTSGGPNEQFF. As DNA, the CDR3 is TGTGCCAGCAGCCAAGTAACTAGCGGGGGACCCAATGAGCAGTTCTTC. The chain has TRBV3-1 and TRBJ2-1, with TRBD2 matching 11 bases. CDR1 LGHDT and CDR2 YNNKEL come from the germline V gene (reference sequence). With V trimmed by 1 base and J by 6 bases, 5 bases remained unmatched. CDR3 size: 16 residues.

This clonotype appeared many times. The CDR3 DNA reads as TGTGCCAGCAGCAGGACTAGCGGGGCCTTTAGCACAGATACGCAGTATTTT. As protein: CASSRTSGAFSTDTQYF. V gene TRBV7-9 combines with J gene TRBJ2-3; 12 bases align to TRBD2. Per the germline V gene, CDR1 is SEHNR and CDR2 is FQNEAQ (reference sequence). V shed 5 bases and J 0 bases; nucleotides not matched to a gene: 6. The length of the CDR3 is 17 residues.

This clonotype was seen more than once but under ten times. The chain combines TRBV6-5 with TRBJ1-1; 8 positions agree with TRBD1. V gave up 5 bases and J gave up 1 base; unmatched junction bases: 12. In germline, CDR1 is MNHEY, CDR2 SVGAGI. CDR3 length: 17 amino acids. The chain's CDR3 is CASSPDRGTLGNTEAFF. As DNA, the CDR3 is TGTGCCAGCAGTCCAGACAGGGGCACCCTTGGGAACACTGAAGCTTTCTTT.

This clonotype showed up many times. V usage is TRBV27 and J usage is TRBJ2-7; tentatively, D is TRBD1 (6 bases). CDR3 length: 13 residues. Trimming left V 5 bases short and J 3 bases short, with 11 bases between. The V gene's germline CDR1 is MNHEY and CDR2 SMNVEV (reference sequence). The CDR3: CASSPPGHYEQYF. In DNA form, the CDR3 reads TGTGCCAGCAGTCCTCCGGGACACTACGAGCAGTACTTC.

This clonotype was seen a handful of times. The chain joins TRBV10-2 to TRBJ2-7; D is uncertain. Germline assignment: CDR1 WSHSY and CDR2 SAAADI. The CDR3 is made up of 16 amino acids. V lost 4 bases to trimming and J lost 6 bases, with 22 bases between them. The CDR3 loop reads CASSVPAGLTGLEQYF. Written as DNA, the CDR3 is TGCGCCAGCAGTGTGCCCGCCGGGCTTACGGGTCTCGAGCAGTACTTC.

This clonotype was recorded at least ten times. The DNA for the CDR3 is TGTGCCAGCACCACTCGGGGGCACGAGCAGTACTTC. Encoded protein: CASTTRGHEQYF. The V call is TRBV13, the J call TRBJ2-7; D is perhaps TRBD1 or TRBD2 (6 bases each). There are 12 residues in the CDR3. Germline CDR1 and CDR2: PRHDT and FYEKMQ (reference sequence). With 7 bases removed from V and 5 bases from J, the gap between germline ends came to 12 bases.

This clonotype was picked up many times. CDR3 sequence reads: CSALALGSYNEQFF. As DNA, the CDR3 is TGCAGTGCCCTGGCCCTAGGCTCCTACAATGAGCAGTTCTTC. This rearrangement joins TRBV20-1 to TRBJ2-1, with D unclear. The V gene's germline CDR1 is DFQATT and CDR2 SNEGSKA (reference sequence). V lost 6 bases and J 0 bases, leaving 12 bases between the germline ends. The CDR3 is 14 amino acids.

V usage is TRBV5-1 and J usage is TRBJ1-2; D unclear. This CDR3 is built from 14 residues. The ends were cut back, 4 bases at V and 7 bases at J, with 17 bases in the middle. Per germline, CDR1 SGHRS and CDR2 YFSETQ. For the CDR3, the DNA is TGCGCCAGCAGCCCGGAACCGACGGCGGGTGGCTACACCTTC. This encodes CASSPEPTAGGYTF.

CDR3 nucleotides: TGTGCCAGCAGACCTTACTTGGCAGGACAAGGAAAACTGTTTTTT. Encoded protein: CASRPYLAGQGKLFF. The gene calls are TRBV11-2 and TRBJ1-4, with TRBD1 as a possible D gene (5 bases). The germline V and J ends were trimmed by 6 bases and 10 bases, with 21 bases remaining between them. Germline values: CDR1 SGHAT, CDR2 FQNNGV. This CDR3 is built from 15 residues.

This clonotype was detected ten times or more. The chain recombines TRBV5-1 with TRBJ1-2, with 7 bases that match TRBD1. This CDR3 is 17 amino acids long. With V trimmed by 0 bases and J by 0 bases, 8 bases remained unmatched. Germline V gene data show CDR1 as SGHRS and CDR2 as YFSETQ. CDR3 loop: CASSLGQGVGANYGYTF. In DNA, the CDR3 is TGCGCCAGCAGCTTGGGTCAGGGGGTCGGAGCTAACTATGGCTACACCTTC.

This clonotype has ten or more counts. The chain has TRBV7-9 and TRBJ2-7; TRBD1 or TRBD2 may be the D gene (6 bases each). V lost 4 bases, J lost 7 bases, and 20 bases lay in between. Germline V lookup: CDR1 SEHNR, CDR2 FQNEAQ (reference sequence). The CDR3 length is 15 residues. DNA for the CDR3: TGTGCCAGCAGCTCAACAGAGGGGGGCCCTCATGAGCAGTACTTC. Translated: CASSSTEGGPHEQYF.

Judged by abundance, this clonotype is medium-sized (0.01 to 0.1%). V usage is TRBV5-1 and J usage is TRBJ2-5; 8 bases map to TRBD1. Looked up from germline, CDR1 is SGHRS and CDR2 is YFSETQ. Losses at the gene ends were 2 bases for V and 2 bases for J; bases not matched to a gene: 5. The CDR3 length is 15 residues. This CDR3 is CASSFPGQGQETQYF. DNA of the CDR3: TGCGCCAGCAGCTTCCCAGGACAGGGACAAGAGACCCAGTACTTC.

This clonotype occurred many times. The chain carries TRBV28 and TRBJ2-7; the D is unclear. The CDR3 contains 13 residues. Germline loops: CDR1 MDHEN, CDR2 SYDVKM. The V end was cut by 2 bases, the J end by 0 bases, with 5 bases between. The CDR3 DNA is TGTGCCAGCAGTTTAGGTAGCTCCTACGAGCAGTACTTC. Translation: CASSLGSSYEQYF.

This clonotype was seen at least ten times. This rearrangement joins TRBV15 to TRBJ1-6; the D gene is possibly TRBD1 (5 bases). In germline, CDR1 is LNHNV, CDR2 YYDKDF (reference sequence). The CDR3 runs 13 residues. Trimming removed 5 bases from V and 6 bases from J, with 8 bases in between. CDR3 coding DNA: TGTGCCACCAGCCGGGACCGTAATTCACCCCTCCACTTT. Protein product: CATSRDRNSPLHF.

This clonotype was counted ten times or more. V gene TRBV7-3 combines with J gene TRBJ2-1, with D possibly matching TRBD2 (6 bases). Germline values: CDR1 SGHTA, CDR2 FQGTGA. The CDR3 extends over 15 amino acids. The V gene lost 0 bases and the J gene lost 5 bases, with 11 bases spanning the gap. CDR3: CASSLTLAPDNEQFF. CDR3 in DNA: TGTGCCAGCAGCTTAACACTAGCACCCGACAATGAGCAGTTCTTC.

This clonotype was found a few times. The V gene is TRBV30, the J gene TRBJ2-4; TRBD1 aligns across 8 bases. The CDR3 is 16 amino acids. Germline values: CDR1 GTSNPN, CDR2 SVGIG (reference sequence). The J segment lost 0 bases and the V segment lost 4 bases, leaving 8 bases of the junction unmatched. CDR3 DNA sequence: TGTGCCTGGAATCGAGGGACAGGTCGAGCCAAAAACATTCAGTACTTC. Encoded protein: CAWNRGTGRAKNIQYF.

The table lists this clonotype with many counts. The chain carries TRBV5-1 and TRBJ1-2; TRBD1 matches 9 bases. Germline V gene lookup returns CDR1 SGHRS and CDR2 YFSETQ. This CDR3 is 15 amino acids long. V trimming: 4 bases; J trimming: 7 bases; junction bases outside the gene matches: 11. The CDR3 DNA is TGCGCCAGCAGCGTACCCTCGACAGGGGGAGGTGGCTACACCTTC. Translation gives CASSVPSTGGGGYTF.

Ten or more counts support this clonotype. This rearrangement joins TRBV5-1 to TRBJ2-7; no definite D call. In germline, CDR1 is SGHRS, CDR2 YFSETQ. V lost 5 bases and J lost 0, with 3 bases in between. The CDR3 spans 11 residues. The CDR3 protein is CASRGSYEQYF. In DNA, the CDR3 is TGCGCCAGCAGGGGCTCCTACGAGCAGTACTTC.

This clonotype showed up many times. The chain has TRBV3-1 and TRBJ2-7, with D possibly being TRBD2 (5 bases). Trimming took 1 base from V and 4 from J, leaving 5 bases between them. The CDR3 is 12 amino acids. CDR1 and CDR2 (germline): LGHDT, YNNKEL (reference sequence). The CDR3 coding sequence is TGTGCCAGCAGCCAAGGGAGGTACGAGCAGTACTTC. Protein: CASSQGRYEQYF.

This clonotype was counted at least ten times. V gene TRBV5-1 combines with J gene TRBJ1-1; D not resolved. Germline assignment: CDR1 SGHRS and CDR2 YFSETQ. The CDR3 loop spans 14 amino acids. V was shortened by 4 bases and J by 2 bases, with 12 bases between the two germline ends. Here the CDR3 reads CASSGGEGNTEAFF. The CDR3 region has the DNA TGCGCCAGCAGCGGAGGAGAGGGAAACACTGAAGCTTTCTTT. The full variable domain, its missing parts supplied by reference TRBV5-1 and TRBJ1-1, is KAGVTQTPRYLIKTRGQQVTLSCSPISGHRSVSWYQQTPGQGLQFLFEYFSETQRNKGNFPGRFSGRQFSNSRSEMNVSTLELGDSALYLCASSGGEGNTEAFFGQGTRLTVV.

The table lists this clonotype with many counts. This chain uses TRBV30 with TRBJ2-1; the D call may be TRBD1 or TRBD2 (8 bases each). V lost 5 bases and J lost 13, with 15 bases in between. Germline V lookup: CDR1 GTSNPN, CDR2 SVGIG (reference sequence). CDR3 length: 11 amino acids. Written as DNA, the CDR3 is TGTGCCTGGGCGGGAGGACAGGGCCAGTTCTTC. Protein product: CAWAGGQGQFF.

This clonotype was counted at least ten times. This rearrangement joins TRBV18 to TRBJ2-3; unclear D gene. Germline loops: CDR1 KGHSH, CDR2 LQKENI. The ends were cut back, 2 bases at V and 2 bases at J, with 8 bases in the middle. The CDR3 consists of 14 residues. The CDR3 coding sequence is TGTGCCAGCTCACCAGTAGCCTTCACAGATACGCAGTATTTT. It specifies CASSPVAFTDTQYF.

This clonotype was recorded many times. The rearrangement links TRBV10-2 to TRBJ2-7; 8 bases map to TRBD2. CDR3 size: 14 residues. Germline values: CDR1 WSHSY, CDR2 SAAADI. With 8 bases clipped from V and 3 bases from J, the junction kept 9 bases outside the gene matches. CDR3 region: CASCGGLILYEQYF. The CDR3 nucleotides read TGCGCCAGCTGCGGGGGGCTCATTCTCTACGAGCAGTACTTC.

This clonotype has a count of ten or more. The chain joins TRBV19 to TRBJ2-3; TRBD2 matches at 11 bases. CDR1 and CDR2 from the germline V gene are LNHDA and SQIVND (reference sequence). CDR3 length equals 19 residues. V trimming: 5 bases; J trimming: 0 bases; junction bases outside the gene matches: 13. For the CDR3, the DNA is TGTGCCAGTAGTTCGCCCGAACTAGCGGGGGCGCCTAGCACAGATACGCAGTATTTT. Encoded protein: CASSSPELAGAPSTDTQYF.

This clonotype was counted ten times or more. The chain has TRBV5-1 and TRBJ1-5, with 8 bases aligning to TRBD1. The CDR3 is made up of 13 amino acids. The junction had 4 bases not matched to a gene; V was cut back by 4 bases and J by 7 bases. In germline, CDR1 is SGHRS, CDR2 YFSETQ. The CDR3 sequence: CASSTGGGQPQHF. The CDR3 DNA reads as TGCGCCAGCAGCACAGGGGGAGGACAGCCCCAGCATTTT.